The present T cell receptor beta chain was sequenced within a study of T-cell memory formation after mild COVID-19. Study-wide results and limits: CD4+ clones that contracted lay mainly in CM and EM; CD8+ ones lay in EMRA. Whether second-wave clones peaking at day 37 were SARS-CoV-2 specific went unconfirmed.

MiXCR, run by TCRdb on the 5' RACE reads, gives a single entry per CDR3 protein. Of 150,000 to 200,000 distinct CDR3 sequences detected, approximately 14% appear once; the ten largest clones hold 12% to 15%. Points on this clonotype: Antigen specificity is unknown.

Sample: PBMCs or a T cell subset sorted from them (not recorded which). The sequence was obtained from an adult woman who had mild COVID-19 (a few samples of this study predate the infection). Cell type and time point are not known.

The CDR3 sequence is CASSGTGRVDQPQHF. The CDR3 coding sequence is TGTGCCAGTAGTGGGACAGGGAGAGTAGATCAGCCCCAGCATTTT. The rearrangement links TRBV19 to TRBJ1-5; 9 positions agree with TRBD1. The V gene's germline CDR1 is LNHDA and CDR2 SQIVND (reference sequence). The CDR3 covers 15 residues. After removal of 5 bases from V and 5 bases from J, the junction contained 7 bases not matched to a gene.